The entry below describes one T cell receptor beta chain. CDR3 length: 14 residues. The V gene's germline CDR1 is SGHVS and CDR2 FQNEAQ. Trimming shortened V by 5 bases and J by 4 bases, and 14 bases separated the two germline ends. These data are taken from a study of T cell changes during pregnancy in multiple sclerosis. Sequenced by immunoSEQ multiplex PCR; TCRdb stores in-frame clones only, minus some. The sample records tens of thousands of clones, about 88% being singletons. The J gene is TRBJ1-1, the V gene TRBV7-8, with TRBD1 as a possible D gene (6 bases). This receptor was taken from a female donor with multiple sclerosis, enrolled in a pregnancy study. The sample here was CD4+ T cells from peripheral blood mononuclear cells, taken in the first trimester of pregnancy. CDR3 nucleotides: TGTGCCAGCAGCCCCTCGGGGGGGGCCACTGAAGCTTTCTTT. This encodes CASSPSGGATEAFF.